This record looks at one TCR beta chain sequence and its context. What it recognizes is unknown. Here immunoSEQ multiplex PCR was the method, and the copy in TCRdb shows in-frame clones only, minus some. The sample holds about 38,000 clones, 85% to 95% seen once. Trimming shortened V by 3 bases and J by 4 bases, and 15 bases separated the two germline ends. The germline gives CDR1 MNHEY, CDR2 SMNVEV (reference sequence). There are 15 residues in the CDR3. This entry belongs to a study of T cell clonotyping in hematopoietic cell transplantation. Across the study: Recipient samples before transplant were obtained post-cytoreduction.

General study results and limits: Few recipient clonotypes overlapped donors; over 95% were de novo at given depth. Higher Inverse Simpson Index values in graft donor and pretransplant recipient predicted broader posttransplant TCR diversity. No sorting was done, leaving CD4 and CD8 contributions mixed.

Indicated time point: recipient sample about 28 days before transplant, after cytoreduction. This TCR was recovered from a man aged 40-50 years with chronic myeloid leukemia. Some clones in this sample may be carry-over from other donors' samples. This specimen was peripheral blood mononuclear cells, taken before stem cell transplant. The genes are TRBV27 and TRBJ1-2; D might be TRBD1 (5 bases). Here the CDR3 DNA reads TGTGCCAGCAGTTTTTCGGGGGGTGCGCTCTATGGCTACACCTTC. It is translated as CASSFSGGALYGYTF.